This TCR beta chain was recovered during a study of blood T cell repertoires in COVID-19. Study information: T cells, B-cell-depleted T cells, or PBMCs provided the cDNA or gDNA that served as material.

Germline values: CDR1 SGHNT, CDR2 YYREEE (reference sequence). The trim removed 5 bases at V and 1 base at J, leaving 9 bases unmatched. There are 16 residues in the CDR3. The table came from immunoSEQ multiplex PCR; TCRdb's copy has only in-frame clones and leaves some out. The sample lists around 230,000 clones; over 75% were seen once. The rearrangement uses TRBV5-4 and TRBJ2-3, with 8 bases matching TRBD2. The sequence was collected from a man in his forties or fifties with COVID-19, enrolled during active disease. Sequenced: peripheral blood. CDR3 sequence: CASRRPGLEGTDTQYF. The CDR3 nucleotides are TGTGCCAGCAGACGACCGGGACTAGAGGGCACAGATACGCAGTATTTT.